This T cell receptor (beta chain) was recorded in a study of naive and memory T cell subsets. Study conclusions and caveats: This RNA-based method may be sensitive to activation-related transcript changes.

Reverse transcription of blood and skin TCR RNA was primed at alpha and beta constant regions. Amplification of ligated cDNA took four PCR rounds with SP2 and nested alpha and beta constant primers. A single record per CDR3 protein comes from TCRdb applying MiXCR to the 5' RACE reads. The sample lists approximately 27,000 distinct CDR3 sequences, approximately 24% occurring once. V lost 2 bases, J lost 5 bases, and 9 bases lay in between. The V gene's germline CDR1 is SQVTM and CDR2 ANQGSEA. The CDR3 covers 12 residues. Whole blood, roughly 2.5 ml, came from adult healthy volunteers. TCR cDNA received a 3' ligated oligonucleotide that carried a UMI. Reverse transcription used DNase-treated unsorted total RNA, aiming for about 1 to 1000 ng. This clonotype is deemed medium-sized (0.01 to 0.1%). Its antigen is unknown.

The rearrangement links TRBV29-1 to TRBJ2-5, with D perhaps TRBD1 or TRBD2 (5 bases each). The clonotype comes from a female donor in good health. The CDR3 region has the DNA TGCAGCGTTGAACGACGGGACGAGACCCAGTACTTC. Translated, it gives CSVERRDETQYF. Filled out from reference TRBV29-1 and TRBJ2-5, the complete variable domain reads SAVISQKPSRDICQRGTSLTIQCQVDSQVTMMFWYRQQPGQSLTLIATANQGSEATYESGFVIDKFPISRPNLTFSTLTVSNMSPEDSSIYLCSVERRDETQYFGPGTRLLVL.